This is a list of T cell receptor beta chains from one sample in a study of T cells in Graves' hyperthyroidism and ophthalmopathy. One entry per CDR3 protein results from TCRdb running MiXCR on the multiplex PCR reads. In the table there are over 300,000 distinct CDR3 sequences, about 13% of which are singletons. Source material: blood. Source of these receptors: a woman in her thirties or forties with Graves' ophthalmopathy. Each CDR3 is given with its conserved first and last residue. D genes are given only for firm matches. Not all rows give a size; the values are once, few, many and, for expanded clones, a class.

v_call: TRBV6-1; d_call: NA; clone_size: many; j_call: TRBJ2-7; cdr3_aa: CASSESLLGRRYEQYF; cdr3_nt: TGTGCCAGCAGTGAAAGCCTATTAGGACGGCGTTACGAGCAGTACTTC
v_call: TRBV7-9; d_call: TRBD2; clone_size: many; j_call: TRBJ2-1; cdr3_aa: CASSSPRGLAFVDEQFF; cdr3_nt: TGTGCCAGCAGCTCCCCGCGGGGACTAGCGTTTGTCGATGAGCAGTTCTTC
v_call: TRBV27; d_call: NA; clone_size: many; j_call: TRBJ1-1; cdr3_aa: CASSLSLGATEAFF; cdr3_nt: TGTGCCAGCAGTTTATCTTTGGGGGCCACTGAAGCTTTCTTT
v_call: TRBV12-3/TRBV12-4; d_call: NA; clone_size: NA; j_call: TRBJ2-7; cdr3_aa: CASSNAGWGATYEQYF; cdr3_nt: TGTGCCAGCAGTAATGCGGGTTGGGGGGCAACCTACGAGCAGTACTTC
v_call: TRBV29-1; d_call: TRBD2; clone_size: few; j_call: TRBJ2-1; cdr3_aa: CSVGTSGRAGEQFF; cdr3_nt: TGCAGCGTCGGGACTAGCGGGAGGGCCGGTGAGCAGTTCTTC
v_call: TRBV7-4; d_call: TRBD2; clone_size: many; j_call: TRBJ2-7; cdr3_aa: CASSPSGGYIYEQYF; cdr3_nt: TGTGCCAGCAGCCCAAGCGGGGGCTATATCTACGAGCAGTACTTC
v_call: TRBV24-1; d_call: TRBD1; clone_size: many; j_call: TRBJ2-7; cdr3_aa: CATSGQGLEQYF; cdr3_nt: TGTGCCACCAGTGGACAGGGCCTGGAGCAGTACTTC
v_call: TRBV19; d_call: TRBD1; clone_size: NA; j_call: TRBJ1-5; cdr3_aa: CASSTYRGRRVQSNQPQHF; cdr3_nt: TGTGCCAGTAGTACTTACAGGGGGCGCAGGGTCCAGAGCAATCAGCCCCAGCATTTT
v_call: TRBV2; d_call: NA; clone_size: many; j_call: TRBJ1-3; cdr3_aa: CASSGGATGTGNTIYF; cdr3_nt: TGTGCCAGCAGTGGGGGGGCGACAGGTACTGGAAACACCATATATTTT
v_call: TRBV3-1; d_call: NA; clone_size: many; j_call: TRBJ2-7; cdr3_aa: CASSQVGRIYEQYF; cdr3_nt: TGTGCCAGCAGCCAAGTCGGCAGAATCTACGAGCAGTACTTC
v_call: TRBV20-1; d_call: NA; clone_size: many; j_call: TRBJ2-7; cdr3_aa: CSAAASTGYYEQYF; cdr3_nt: TGCAGTGCTGCCGCCTCTACCGGCTACTACGAGCAGTACTTC
v_call: TRBV2; d_call: NA; clone_size: many; j_call: TRBJ2-3; cdr3_aa: CASGDFTDTQYF; cdr3_nt: TGTGCCAGCGGGGATTTCACAGATACGCAGTATTTT
v_call: TRBV24-1; d_call: NA; clone_size: many; j_call: TRBJ1-5; cdr3_aa: CATSVESLPKQPQHF; cdr3_nt: TGTGCCACCAGTGTGGAGAGCCTACCCAAGCAGCCCCAGCATTTT
v_call: TRBV5-6; d_call: NA; clone_size: many; j_call: TRBJ2-7; cdr3_aa: CASSRPGLTRGEQYF; cdr3_nt: TGTGCCAGCAGCCGTCCGGGTTTAACAAGAGGCGAGCAGTACTTC
v_call: TRBV20-1; d_call: NA; clone_size: many; j_call: TRBJ2-7; cdr3_aa: CSATSAGFEQYF; cdr3_nt: TGCAGTGCTACTAGCGCGGGGTTCGAGCAGTACTTC
v_call: TRBV27; d_call: TRBD2; clone_size: many; j_call: TRBJ2-7; cdr3_aa: CASSPRLAGHVIDEQYF; cdr3_nt: TGTGCCAGCAGTCCCAGACTAGCGGGTCACGTCATCGACGAGCAGTACTTC
v_call: TRBV20-1; d_call: NA; clone_size: few; j_call: TRBJ2-7; cdr3_aa: CSARDQGRGYEQYF; cdr3_nt: TGCAGTGCTAGAGATCAGGGCCGCGGTTACGAGCAGTACTTC
v_call: TRBV5-1; d_call: NA; clone_size: many; j_call: TRBJ1-2; cdr3_aa: CASSLETPAYGYTF; cdr3_nt: TGCGCCAGCAGCTTGGAAACACCAGCCTATGGCTACACCTTC
v_call: TRBV3-1; d_call: TRBD2; clone_size: NA; j_call: TRBJ2-7; cdr3_aa: CASSQSPGGTALGEQYF; cdr3_nt: TGTGCCAGCAGCCAGTCCCCCGGGGGGACGGCCTTGGGGGAGCAGTACTTC
v_call: TRBV7-6; d_call: TRBD1; clone_size: NA; j_call: TRBJ2-7; cdr3_aa: CASSLGQQGVPQYF; cdr3_nt: TGTGCCAGCAGCTTAGGGCAACAGGGGGTCCCGCAGTACTTC
v_call: TRBV9; d_call: TRBD2; clone_size: few; j_call: TRBJ2-5; cdr3_aa: CASSLSGGPKETQYF; cdr3_nt: TGTGCCAGCAGTCTAAGCGGGGGGCCCAAGGAGACCCAGTACTTC
v_call: TRBV18; d_call: NA; clone_size: NA; j_call: TRBJ1-1; cdr3_aa: CASSPQGIGTEAFF; cdr3_nt: TGTGCCAGCTCACCACAGGGAATAGGCACTGAAGCTTTCTTT
v_call: TRBV20-1; d_call: TRBD2; clone_size: NA; j_call: TRBJ2-7; cdr3_aa: CSARDSAGGCAEQYF; cdr3_nt: TGCAGTGCTAGAGACTCAGCGGGAGGGTGCGCCGAGCAGTACTTC
v_call: TRBV19; d_call: NA; clone_size: few; j_call: TRBJ2-2; cdr3_aa: CASRQTPQGSGTGELFF; cdr3_nt: TGTGCCAGTAGACAAACCCCACAGGGCAGTGGAACCGGGGAGCTGTTTTTT
v_call: TRBV12-3/TRBV12-4; d_call: TRBD2; clone_size: many; j_call: TRBJ2-5; cdr3_aa: CASSYSGVETQYF; cdr3_nt: TGTGCCAGCAGTTACAGCGGGGTGGAGACCCAGTACTTC
v_call: TRBV7-8; d_call: TRBD1; clone_size: few; j_call: TRBJ1-3; cdr3_aa: CASRPAGQPSGNTIYF; cdr3_nt: TGTGCCAGCAGGCCCGCGGGACAGCCCTCTGGAAACACCATATATTTT
v_call: TRBV7-9; d_call: TRBD1; clone_size: many; j_call: TRBJ2-1; cdr3_aa: CASSFGTGSHNEQFF; cdr3_nt: TGTGCCAGCAGCTTCGGGACAGGGTCCCACAATGAGCAGTTCTTC
v_call: TRBV29-1; d_call: TRBD1; clone_size: many; j_call: TRBJ2-2; cdr3_aa: CSVEDTGQGRGGELFF; cdr3_nt: TGCAGCGTTGAAGATACGGGACAGGGACGAGGCGGGGAGCTGTTTTTT
v_call: TRBV7-9; d_call: NA; clone_size: few; j_call: TRBJ2-3; cdr3_aa: CASNSPPGRNTDTQYF; cdr3_nt: TGTGCCAGCAACTCCCCCCCGGGACGAAACACAGATACGCAGTATTTT
v_call: TRBV7-9; d_call: TRBD1; clone_size: few; j_call: TRBJ1-2; cdr3_aa: CASSPADREDGYTF; cdr3_nt: TGTGCCAGCAGCCCCGCGGACAGGGAGGATGGCTACACCTTC
v_call: TRBV10-3; d_call: NA; clone_size: few; j_call: TRBJ1-5; cdr3_aa: CAISESGDQPQHF; cdr3_nt: TGTGCCATCAGTGAGTCCGGGGATCAGCCCCAGCATTTT
v_call: TRBV5-1; d_call: NA; clone_size: NA; j_call: TRBJ1-1; cdr3_aa: CASSLVVDMNTEAFF; cdr3_nt: TGCGCCAGCAGCTTGGTTGTGGATATGAACACTGAAGCTTTCTTT
v_call: TRBV12-3/TRBV12-4; d_call: NA; clone_size: many; j_call: TRBJ2-7; cdr3_aa: CASSLVTYEQYF; cdr3_nt: TGTGCCAGCAGTTTAGTCACCTACGAGCAGTACTTC
v_call: TRBV7-9; d_call: TRBD2; clone_size: NA; j_call: TRBJ2-5; cdr3_aa: CASSLRTSGGLYQETQYF; cdr3_nt: TGTGCCAGCAGCTTACGGACTAGCGGGGGCCTGTACCAAGAGACCCAGTACTTC
v_call: TRBV2; d_call: NA; clone_size: NA; j_call: TRBJ1-1; cdr3_aa: CASSEKGRTFF; cdr3_nt: TGTGCCAGCAGTGAAAAGGGGAGGACTTTCTTT
v_call: TRBV20-1; d_call: TRBD2; clone_size: NA; j_call: TRBJ2-7; cdr3_aa: CSASPTSGGAYEQYF; cdr3_nt: TGCAGTGCTAGCCCTACTAGCGGGGGGGCGTACGAGCAGTACTTC
v_call: TRBV2; d_call: TRBD1; clone_size: many; j_call: TRBJ2-2; cdr3_aa: CASSRGQRNTGELFF; cdr3_nt: TGTGCCAGCTCCAGGGGACAGCGGAACACCGGGGAGCTGTTTTTT
v_call: TRBV7-6; d_call: TRBD1; clone_size: many; j_call: TRBJ1-2; cdr3_aa: CASSSEEVGTGQGYTF; cdr3_nt: TGTGCCAGCAGCTCCGAAGAGGTCGGGACAGGGCAAGGCTACACCTTC
v_call: TRBV7-2; d_call: NA; clone_size: many; j_call: TRBJ1-6; cdr3_aa: CASSPVRYNSPLHF; cdr3_nt: TGTGCCAGCAGCCCCGTGAGATATAATTCACCCCTCCACTTT